This passage covers 14 T cell receptor beta chains from one sample sequenced in a study of Graves' ophthalmopathy and Graves' hyperthyroidism. RNA transcripts were the template, and TCR beta CDR3 regions were amplified from them. RT-PCR with HTBI primers came first, then second-round multiplex PCR. TCRdb redid the calling of the multiplex PCR reads with MiXCR, one entry per CDR3 protein. The repertoire holds 400,000 to 450,000 distinct CDR3 sequences, under 25% seen once, with 2.5% to 3.5% in the top ten. Sequenced: peripheral blood. These receptors were obtained from a woman under 30 with stable Graves' hyperthyroidism.

There are many counts of this clonotype. The chain has TRBV7-9 and TRBJ1-5; no clear D gene. Trimming shortened V by 4 bases and J by 7 bases, and 11 bases separated the two germline ends. This CDR3 comprises 13 residues. In germline, CDR1 is SEHNR, CDR2 FQNEAQ (reference sequence). In DNA, the CDR3 is TGTGCCAGCAGCTCGGAGGGCTTCCAGCCCCAGCATTTT. Translation: CASSSEGFQPQHF.

The rearrangement links TRBV11-2 to TRBJ2-7; weak D call: TRBD2 (5 bases). Trimming cost V 5 bases and J 4 bases, with 12 bases left between them. Germline lookup yields CDR1 SGHAT and CDR2 FQNNGV. This CDR3 spans 13 amino acids. The CDR3 sequence: CASSLRTGYEQYF. CDR3 nucleotides: TGTGCCAGCAGCCTAAGGACGGGGTACGAGCAGTACTTC.

This clonotype was counted between two and nine times. The DNA for the CDR3 is TGTGCCAGCAGTTACTCGAACTTGGGCAGGGTAAGCAATCAGCCCCAGCATTTT. This sequence encodes CASSYSNLGRVSNQPQHF. The rearrangement uses TRBV6-2 or TRBV6-3 and TRBJ1-5; maybe TRBD1 (5 bases). Trimming left V 0 bases short and J 1 base short, with 16 bases between. The germline gives CDR1 MNHEY, CDR2 SVGEGT. This CDR3 comprises 18 residues.

The rearrangement joins TRBV30 to TRBJ2-1, with D perhaps TRBD2 (5 bases). This CDR3 spans 13 amino acids. Germline lookup yields CDR1 GTSNPN and CDR2 SVGIG (reference sequence). V lost 0 bases to trimming and J lost 8 bases, with 11 bases between them. CDR3 region: CAWSVGQEDEQFF. The DNA of the CDR3 is TGTGCCTGGAGTGTAGGGCAGGAGGATGAGCAGTTCTTC.

This clonotype was seen many times. The V call is TRBV30, the J call TRBJ2-6, with a possible D match to TRBD1 (5 bases). This CDR3 region has 14 residues. Trimming shortened V by 8 bases and J by 6 bases, and 17 bases separated the two germline ends. Germline V CDR1 and CDR2: GTSNPN, SVGIG (reference sequence). Here the CDR3 reads CASMTDSAANVLTF. The CDR3 DNA sequence: TGTGCCAGTATGACCGACAGTGCGGCCAACGTCCTGACTTTC.

The chain combines TRBV6-2 or TRBV6-3 with TRBJ2-5; 8 bases fit TRBD2. The J call may be in error: the DNA end matches TRBJ2-4 better. Germline values: CDR1 MNHEY, CDR2 SVGEGT. The CDR3 has 16 amino acids. The CDR3 spells CASSYLAGVAKNIQYF. The CDR3, as DNA: TGTGCCAGCAGTTATCTAGCGGGTGTTGCCAAAAACATTCAGTACTTC.

This rearrangement joins TRBV2 to TRBJ2-7, with D tentatively TRBD1 (6 bases). The CDR3 has 13 amino acids. Germline assignment: CDR1 SNHLY and CDR2 FYNNEI. V was cut by 6 bases and J by 7 bases, with 16 bases left in between. The DNA for the CDR3 is TGTGCCAGCAGAGCTGGGGGACAAAGGGAGCAGTACTTC. It translates to CASRAGGQREQYF.

This chain links TRBV15 with TRBJ2-7, with 7 bases matching TRBD1. With V trimmed by 5 bases and J by 3 bases, 10 bases remained unmatched. The CDR3 has 15 residues. Germline V lookup: CDR1 LNHNV, CDR2 YYDKDF (reference sequence). The CDR3 DNA follows: TGTGCCACCAGCCCCCCCAGCAGGGGGTTCTACGAGCAGTACTTC. Protein: CATSPPSRGFYEQYF.

This clonotype has ten or more counts. V gene TRBV2 combines with J gene TRBJ2-2; weak D call: TRBD1 (6 bases). The CDR3 has 19 amino acids. Trimming left V 6 bases short and J 0 bases short, with 23 bases between. Germline CDR1 reads SNHLY; CDR2 reads FYNNEI. In DNA form, the CDR3 reads TGTGCCAGCAGGGTAGTAGGACAGTCCCTAACCGCGAACACCGGGGAGCTGTTTTTT. This translates into CASRVVGQSLTANTGELFF.

This clonotype was recorded many times. The chain has TRBV5-1 and TRBJ2-4; no reliable D call. This CDR3 is built from 14 residues. The V and J ends lost 1 base and 7 bases respectively, with 12 bases between them. Per germline, CDR1 SGHRS and CDR2 YFSETQ. CDR3 bases: TGCGCCAGCAGCTTGATCTCTATTGAGAACATTCAGTACTTC. Protein sequence: CASSLISIENIQYF. The full variable domain, in which reference TRBV5-1 and TRBJ2-4 provide the parts outside the CDR3, is KAGVTQTPRYLIKTRGQQVTLSCSPISGHRSVSWYQQTPGQGLQFLFEYFSETQRNKGNFPGRFSGRQFSNSRSEMNVSTLELGDSALYLCASSLISIENIQYFGAGTRLSVL.

This clonotype was seen at least ten times. This chain connects TRBV2 to TRBJ1-5; 8 bases are a match to TRBD1. V lost 4 bases, J lost 0 bases, and 8 bases stayed unmatched. The CDR3 is 17 amino acids. Germline CDR1 and CDR2: SNHLY and FYNNEI. Here the CDR3 reads CASSVDRGGSSNQPQHF. CDR3 coding DNA: TGTGCCAGCAGTGTAGACAGGGGAGGTAGTAGCAATCAGCCCCAGCATTTT. Filled out from reference TRBV2 and TRBJ1-5, the complete variable domain reads EPEVTQTPSHQVTQMGQEVILRCVPISNHLYFYWYRQILGQKVEFLVSFYNNEISEKSEIFDDQFSVERPDGSNFTLKIRSTKLEDSAMYFCASSVDRGGSSNQPQHFGDGTRLSIL.

The V gene is TRBV12-3 or TRBV12-4, the J gene TRBJ2-5; D unresolved. The CDR3 has 14 residues. V gave up 6 bases and J gave up 5 bases, with 16 bases separating them. The CDR3: CASSLSWTGETQYF. CDR3 nucleotides: TGTGCCAGCAGCCTTTCGTGGACGGGCGAGACCCAGTACTTC.

The chain couples TRBV5-1 to TRBJ2-5; D not certain. This CDR3 comprises 13 residues. V was clipped by 1 base and J by 4 bases, with 8 bases between them. Germline CDR1 SGHRS, CDR2 YFSETQ. The CDR3 loop is CASSLWVGETQYF. The CDR3 nucleotides are TGCGCCAGCAGCTTGTGGGTTGGAGAGACCCAGTACTTC.

This rearrangement joins TRBV6-1 to TRBJ2-5; D gene unclear. The ends were cut back, 10 bases at V and 10 bases at J, with 22 bases in the middle. This CDR3 comprises 13 residues. Germline V lookup: CDR1 MNHNS, CDR2 SASEGT. CDR3 amino acids: CATLQDHRDIQYF. CDR3 nucleotide sequence: TGTGCCACCCTGCAGGACCATCGTGACATCCAGTACTTC.